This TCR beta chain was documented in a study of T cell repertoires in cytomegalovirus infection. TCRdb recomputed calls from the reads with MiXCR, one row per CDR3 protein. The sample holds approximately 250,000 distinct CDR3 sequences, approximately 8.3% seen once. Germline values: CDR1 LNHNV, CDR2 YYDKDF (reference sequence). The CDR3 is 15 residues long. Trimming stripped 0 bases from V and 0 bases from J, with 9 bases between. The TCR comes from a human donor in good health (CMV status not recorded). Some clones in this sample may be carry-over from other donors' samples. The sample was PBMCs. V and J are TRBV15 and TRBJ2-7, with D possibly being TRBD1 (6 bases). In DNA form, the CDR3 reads TGTGCCACCAGCAGAGATAGGACAGCCTCCTACGAGCAGTACTTC. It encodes CATSRDRTASYEQYF.